A single sample is the source of the 32 T cell receptor beta chains below, sequenced in a study of shared clonotypes between healthy human individuals (dated by TCRdb to the early 2020s). The library was obtained by the immunoSEQ multiplex PCR assay. TCRdb stores this immuneACCESS table with in-frame sequences only. Part of the clones is absent; in the studies checked, under half of the shortfall reflects unresolved V genes, and no reason is known for the rest. The sample table records nearly 2 million clones; roughly 94% of these occur just once. The top ten clones comprise 1.2% of the sample. For the CD8 naive samples, CD45RO-negative cells were positively selected for CCR7, yielding a CD45RA+CCR7+ population from which TemRA cells were excluded. The sample was naive CD8+ T cells sorted from blood. Per the publication, the cell subset or site label means: CD45RA+CCR7+. Every receptor here comes from a man younger than 35 in good health.

This rearrangement joins TRBV30 to TRBJ2-7; 7 bases fit TRBD1. The V gene end was trimmed by 2 bases and the J gene end by 3 bases; junction bases not matched to a gene: 16. Germline V CDR1 and CDR2: GTSNPN, SVGIG (reference sequence). The CDR3 spans 17 residues. CDR3 residues: CAWSHPPLDRVGYEQYF. Here the CDR3 DNA reads TGTGCCTGGAGTCATCCCCCTCTCGACAGGGTCGGCTACGAGCAGTACTTC.

The genes are TRBV9 and TRBJ1-1; D remains unclear. The V gene lost 0 bases and the J gene lost 4 bases, with 13 bases spanning the gap. Germline V gene data show CDR1 as SGDLS and CDR2 as YYNGEE. This CDR3 contains 15 residues. The CDR3 loop reads CASSVDEVPSTEAFF. CDR3 bases: TGTGCCAGCAGCGTAGATGAGGTTCCGAGCACTGAAGCTTTCTTT.

The V and J genes are TRBV7-8 and TRBJ2-7; TRBD1 agrees at 9 bases. The CDR3 is made up of 14 amino acids. The V segment lost 2 bases and the J segment 7 bases; nucleotides outside the gene matches: 6. Germline V lookup: CDR1 SGHVS, CDR2 FQNEAQ. The CDR3 protein is CASSLRTGVREQYF. The CDR3 nucleotides are TGTGCCAGCAGCTTAAGGACAGGGGTAAGAGAGCAGTACTTC.

The CDR3 bases are TGTGCCAGCAGCTTAACCGGACAAAGTCCCTACGAGCAGTACTTC. This encodes CASSLTGQSPYEQYF. The rearrangement uses TRBV7-9 and TRBJ2-7; D is perhaps TRBD1 (5 bases). V was cut by 2 bases and J by 2 bases, with 13 bases left in between. CDR1 and CDR2 (germline): SEHNR, FQNEAQ (reference sequence). The CDR3 covers 15 residues.

The chain combines TRBV27 with TRBJ2-4; perhaps TRBD2 as D (6 bases). CDR3 size: 15 residues. Per germline, CDR1 MNHEY and CDR2 SMNVEV (reference sequence). Deletions cut 1 base from V and 3 bases from J, with 10 bases between. CDR3 DNA: TGTGCCAGCAGTTTATTCGCGGGACTCAAAAACATTCAGTACTTC. Translating gives CASSLFAGLKNIQYF.

The chain uses TRBV21-1 and TRBJ2-7; TRBD1 was called by the table and not checked on the DNA. TRBV21-1 is deemed a pseudogene. This CDR3 is 17 amino acids long. Here the CDR3 reads CASSKGVRGRGFYEQYF. The CDR3 DNA reads TGTGCCAGCAGCAAAGGGGTTAGGGGCAGGGGATTCTACGAGCAGTACTTC.

The V call is TRBV27, the J call TRBJ2-7, with 8 bases identical to TRBD1. Germline CDR1 reads MNHEY; CDR2 reads SMNVEV (reference sequence). Losses at the gene ends were 1 base for V and 3 bases for J; bases not matched to a gene: 5. The CDR3 consists of 15 residues. The CDR3 sequence is CASSLYSQGGYEQYF. The CDR3 DNA sequence: TGTGCCAGCAGTTTATACTCACAGGGGGGCTACGAGCAGTACTTC.

V gene TRBV25-1 combines with J gene TRBJ2-7; 9 positions agree with TRBD2. Germline loops: CDR1 MGHDK, CDR2 SYGVNS. The CDR3 is 13 amino acids. The V segment lost 6 bases and the J segment 7 bases; nucleotides outside the gene matches: 7. The CDR3 sequence: CASSPGLAFEQYF. Written as DNA, the CDR3 is TGTGCCAGCAGCCCGGGACTAGCTTTTGAGCAGTACTTC.

The V call is TRBV4-2, the J call TRBJ1-2, with a tentative D call TRBD1 (6 bases). Per the germline V gene, CDR1 is LGHNA and CDR2 is YNFKEQ. The V gene lost 6 bases and the J gene lost 6 bases, with 11 bases spanning the gap. The CDR3 has 12 amino acids. CDR3 sequence (DNA): TGTGCCAGCAGAGGGGGAGGTCATGGCTACACCTTC. Translating it yields CASRGGGHGYTF.

The chain uses TRBV6-5 and TRBJ2-7; D may be TRBD1 (7 bases). The ends were cut back, 8 bases at V and 4 bases at J, with 18 bases in the middle. Germline V lookup: CDR1 MNHEY, CDR2 SVGAGI. The CDR3 length is 14 residues. The DNA for the CDR3 is TGTGCCAGCGGCCTCAGGGGGAGGACTTACGAGCAGTACTTC. This encodes CASGLRGRTYEQYF.

A remark on this clone: The sample has other DNA sequences that encode this CDR3 too. The rearrangement joins TRBV29-1 to TRBJ2-7, with 9 bases that match TRBD2. This CDR3 has 13 residues. Germline V CDR1 and CDR2: SQVTM, ANQGSEA. V dropped 3 bases and J dropped 3; count of bases not matched to a gene: 3. The CDR3 DNA follows: TGCAGCGTTGAGGTGACTAGCGGCTACGAGCAGTACTTC. Translated: CSVEVTSGYEQYF.

The chain joins TRBV6-6 to TRBJ1-2; TRBD1 might be the D (5 bases). The germline CDR1 and CDR2 sequences are MNHNY and SVGAGI (reference sequence). The CDR3 loop spans 16 amino acids. V was trimmed by 0 bases and J by 3 bases, leaving 14 bases between them. DNA for the CDR3: TGTGCCAGCAGTTACTCTCACGTCGGGGCCGACTATGGCTACACCTTC. Residues: CASSYSHVGADYGYTF.

The chain combines TRBV20-1 with TRBJ2-7; 7 positions match TRBD2. Germline V CDR1 and CDR2: DFQATT, SNEGSKA (reference sequence). J lost 6 bases, V lost 6 bases, and 5 bases had no gene match. CDR3 length: 11 amino acids. In nucleotides, the CDR3 is TGCAGTGCCCGGACTAGTAGCGAGCAGTACTTC. It yields the protein CSARTSSEQYF.

This chain joins TRBV29-1 and TRBJ2-4; D remains unclear. This CDR3 is 14 amino acids long. V was shortened by 7 bases and J by 6 bases, with 19 bases between the two germline ends. Germline CDR1 reads SQVTM; CDR2 reads ANQGSEA. The CDR3 loop reads CSGVIVSVGNIQYF. The DNA for the CDR3 is TGCAGCGGAGTAATTGTGTCAGTGGGAAACATTCAGTACTTC.

This rearrangement joins TRBV30 to TRBJ1-2; D is unclear. Trimming took 0 bases from V and 6 from J, leaving 14 bases between them. Germline loops: CDR1 GTSNPN, CDR2 SVGIG (reference sequence). The CDR3 spans 14 residues. The CDR3 DNA reads as TGTGCCTGGAGTGTAGGCAGAAGGGAGGATGGCTACACCTTC. Translation: CAWSVGRREDGYTF.

V usage is TRBV6-1 and J usage is TRBJ2-2, with TRBD2 identical over 12 bases. V was clipped by 11 bases and J by 3 bases; unmatched bases: 7. This CDR3 comprises 15 residues. CDR1 is MNHNS and CDR2 is SASEGT in the germline V gene. The CDR3 sequence is CAASGGAADTGELFF. CDR3 in DNA: TGTGCCGCTAGCGGGGGGGCGGCGGACACCGGGGAGCTGTTTTTT.

The V call is TRBV4-3, the J call TRBJ2-7; D gene unclear. Deletions cut 1 base from V and 0 bases from J, with 13 bases between. There are 16 residues in the CDR3. Germline V gene lookup returns CDR1 LGHNA and CDR2 YSLEER. CDR3 DNA sequence: TGCGCCAGCAGCCAAGGCTACATGGTTGGCTCCTACGAGCAGTACTTC. Its translation: CASSQGYMVGSYEQYF.

With regard to this clone: Other DNA sequences of this sample code for an identical CDR3. Here the CDR3 DNA reads TGTGCCAGCAGCCCAGGGACCACAGATACGCAGTATTTT. Residues: CASSPGTTDTQYF. The chain carries TRBV7-9 and TRBJ2-3; D is perhaps TRBD1 or TRBD2 (5 bases each). The CDR3 totals 13 residues. Deletions cut 5 bases from V and 2 bases from J, with 8 bases between. Germline assignment: CDR1 SEHNR and CDR2 FQNEAQ (reference sequence).

CDR3 in amino acids: CASSAGTPYSNQPQHF. CDR3 nucleotide sequence: TGTGCCAGCAGCGCGGGGACACCGTATAGCAATCAGCCCCAGCATTTT. The chain links TRBV7-9 to TRBJ1-5, with D possibly being TRBD1 (6 bases). The ends were cut back, 5 bases at V and 0 bases at J, with 14 bases in the middle. This CDR3 is 16 amino acids long. Per the germline V gene, CDR1 is SEHNR and CDR2 is FQNEAQ (reference sequence). Together with reference TRBV7-9 and TRBJ1-5, the CDR3 gives the full variable domain: DTGVSQNPRHKITKRGQNVTFRCDPISEHNRLYWYRQTLGQGPEFLTYFQNEAQLEKSRLLSDRFSAERPKGSFSTLEIQRTEQGDSAMYLCASSAGTPYSNQPQHFGDGTRLSIL.

V gene TRBV9 combines with J gene TRBJ2-1; no firm D call. V lost 4 bases, J lost 9 bases, and 11 bases lay in between. The CDR3 contains 12 residues. Germline CDR1 reads SGDLS; CDR2 reads YYNGEE. The CDR3, as DNA: TGTGCCAGCAGCCCCGTAGACGGTGAGCAGTTCTTC. This codes for CASSPVDGEQFF.

A word on this clone: The identical CDR3 is also encoded by other nucleotide sequences in the sample. The chain links TRBV19 to TRBJ1-2; TRBD1 agrees at 7 bases. The CDR3 runs to 13 residues. With 1 base clipped from V and 6 bases from J, the junction kept 2 bases outside the gene matches. Germline values: CDR1 LNHDA, CDR2 SQIVND (reference sequence). The CDR3 reads CASSIVGTDGYTF. CDR3 sequence (DNA): TGTGCCAGTAGTATAGTTGGGACAGATGGCTACACCTTC. The full variable domain, with the rest looked up from reference TRBV19 and TRBJ1-2, is DGGITQSPKYLFRKEGQNVTLSCEQNLNHDAMYWYRQDPGQGLRLIYYSQIVNDFQKGDIAEGYSVSREKKESFPLTVTSAQKNPTAFYLCASSIVGTDGYTFGSGTRLTVV.

The rearrangement uses TRBV5-1 and TRBJ2-1; 9 bases are shared with TRBD2. This CDR3 comprises 15 residues. The V gene's germline CDR1 is SGHRS and CDR2 YFSETQ. The J segment lost 5 bases and the V segment lost 3 bases, leaving 6 bases of the junction unmatched. For the CDR3, the DNA is TGCGCCAGCAGCTACTATATAGCGGGAGACAATGAGCAGTTCTTC. Its protein is CASSYYIAGDNEQFF.

This clone was recorded only once. The chain carries TRBV5-6 and TRBJ2-7; D ambiguous. CDR3 size: 14 residues. V shed 0 bases and J shed 3 bases, with 10 bases lying between them. Germline V gene data show CDR1 as SGHDT and CDR2 as YYEEEE. DNA of the CDR3: TGTGCCAGCAGCTTGGGGGCAGCCCACTACGAGCAGTACTTC. It yields the protein CASSLGAAHYEQYF.

This chain links TRBV9 with TRBJ2-3; D possibly corresponds to TRBD2 (6 bases). Trimming pared 0 bases from V and 1 base from J, leaving 15 bases between. The CDR3 is made up of 17 amino acids. CDR1 and CDR2 from the germline V gene are SGDLS and YYNGEE. CDR3 sequence (DNA): TGTGCCAGCAGCGTAGAAAAGGAGCGGGCCCGCACAGATACGCAGTATTTT. Amino acids: CASSVEKERARTDTQYF.

Worth noting for this clone: Other nucleotide sequences from this sample produce the same CDR3. This chain connects TRBV9 to TRBJ2-7, with a tentative D call TRBD2 (5 bases). V dropped 4 bases and J dropped 6 bases, with 11 bases sitting between them. In germline, CDR1 is SGDLS, CDR2 YYNGEE. This CDR3 region has 12 residues. The DNA of the CDR3 is TGTGCCAGCAGCCCTGGTGGAGGCGAGCAGTACTTC. Its translation: CASSPGGGEQYF.

The CDR3 DNA follows: TGTGCCATCAGTGGGGGGGACTACAATGAGCAGTTCTTC. Its protein product is CAISGGDYNEQFF. The chain is built from TRBV10-3 and TRBJ2-1, with a possible D match to TRBD2 (6 bases). The CDR3 spans 13 residues. Germline V gene data show CDR1 as ENHRY and CDR2 as SYGVKD. The germline V and J ends were trimmed by 4 bases and 3 bases, with 7 bases remaining between them.

The V call is TRBV30, the J call TRBJ1-1; 8 nucleotides match TRBD1. The CDR3 covers 15 residues. The junction had 5 bases not matched to a gene; V was cut back by 2 bases and J by 0 bases. Per the germline V gene, CDR1 is GTSNPN and CDR2 is SVGIG (reference sequence). CDR3 bases: TGTGCCTGGAGTCAGGGGGCGTCAATGAACACTGAAGCTTTCTTT. Translating it yields CAWSQGASMNTEAFF.

The chain combines TRBV4-3 with TRBJ1-1; no clear D. CDR1 and CDR2 (germline): LGHNA, YSLEER. This CDR3 contains 14 residues. Trimming pared 0 bases from V and 1 base from J, leaving 6 bases between. CDR3 amino acids: CASSQDFENTEAFF. DNA of the CDR3: TGCGCCAGCAGCCAAGACTTCGAGAACACTGAAGCTTTCTTT.

The CDR3 region has the DNA TGTGCCAGCAGTTCCCCACCCTGGGACCCTAACACTGAAGCTTTCTTT. Its translation is CASSSPPWDPNTEAFF. The chain joins TRBV27 to TRBJ1-1; tentatively, D is TRBD1 (5 bases). Trimming cost V 4 bases and J 2 bases, with 17 bases left between them. CDR1 and CDR2 (germline): MNHEY, SMNVEV (reference sequence). CDR3 length: 16 residues.

The chain links TRBV29-1 to TRBJ2-1, with 7 positions matching TRBD2. J gave up 0 bases and V 3 bases, and 11 bases lay outside the gene matches. The CDR3 has 17 amino acids. From germline, CDR1 is SQVTM and CDR2 ANQGSEA. CDR3 amino acids: CSVEDWGEGSSYNEQFF. The CDR3 DNA reads TGCAGCGTTGAGGATTGGGGGGAGGGGAGCTCCTACAATGAGCAGTTCTTC.

V gene TRBV5-1 combines with J gene TRBJ2-7; 8 bases line up with TRBD1. Germline trimming cut 3 bases from V and 2 bases from J; bases unmatched to any gene: 10. The CDR3 runs to 16 residues. Germline V CDR1 and CDR2: SGHRS, YFSETQ. CDR3 loop: CASSSGTGWATYEQYF. DNA of the CDR3: TGCGCCAGCAGCTCCGGGACAGGATGGGCCACCTACGAGCAGTACTTC.

V gene TRBV7-6 combines with J gene TRBJ2-7; D not resolved. V shed 2 bases and J shed 2 bases, with 10 bases lying between them. This CDR3 spans 14 amino acids. Germline CDR1 is SGHVS and CDR2 is FNYEAQ. The CDR3 DNA sequence: TGTGCCAGCAGCTTATTCTACGGGCCCTACGAGCAGTACTTC. Encoded protein: CASSLFYGPYEQYF. Using reference TRBV7-6 and TRBJ2-7 for the parts outside the CDR3, the full variable domain is GAGVSQSPRYKVTKRGQDVALRCDPISGHVSLYWYRQALGQGPEFLTYFNYEAQQDKSGLPNDRFSAERPEGSISTLTIQRTEQRDSAMYRCASSLFYGPYEQYFGPGTRLTVT.